Reported below is one T cell receptor beta chain. Its target antigen remains unknown. The input lacks base qualities; no much larger clone sits a single base away. The data are from a study of graft-versus-host responses after intestinal transplantation (dated by TCRdb to about 2021). The study in broad terms: The transplants that recipients received were multivisceral, liver-intestinal, or isolated intestinal. Every recipient was given anti-thymocyte globulin induction, then maintenance tacrolimus and steroids for around three years. Graft-versus-host and host-versus-graft alloreactive T cell clones were tracked in the graft, circulation and bone marrow after intestinal transplantation using bulk TCR-beta CDR3 sequencing. To identify alloreactive clones, pre-transplant mixed lymphocyte reaction products were sequenced and compared with unstimulated pre-transplant donor and recipient T cells. Donor T cell macrochimerism was defined as a peak of at least 4% donor T cells among recipient peripheral blood mononuclear cells. The cohort enrolled about two dozen intestinal transplant recipients, one of whom was a retransplant, and 3 patients without pretransplant specimens were excluded. Rather than going through the commercial service, samples from three later patients were sequenced in-house on an Illumina MiSeq and processed with MiXCR. Overall study results and their limits: GvH clones were detected in recipient bone marrow, and some of these GvH clones were observed earlier in ileal mucosa or blood, consistent with an intestinal mucosal origin. Early after transplant, declines in HvG clones were associated with peak levels of circulating GvH clones. The conclusions were limited by the relatively low number and heterogeneity of the intestinal transplant patients. In patients with donor T cell macrochimerism, the allografts had high GvH to HvG T cell clonal ratios.

In the first month after transplant, blood samples were collected up to 4 times, and after that at least monthly when available. Counted from cysteine to phenylalanine, this CDR3 has 14 amino acids. CDR3 DNA only is kept here, 42 bases in frame from base 1. Per the germline V gene, SGHNT is the CDR1 and YENEEA is the CDR2. Deletion took 4 bases off V and 5 bases off J, with a span of 14 bases between the germline ends. Library preparation used the immunoSEQ multiplex PCR assay. For most patients, genomic DNA was subjected to high-throughput TCR-beta CDR3 sequencing by Adaptive Biotechnologies. In the authors' own workflow: Adaptive's ImmunoSEQ software supplied the TCR sequencing data for 15 to 20 patients, while MiXCR and VDJtools were used to process three other patients. CDR3 nucleotide sequences shared between donor and recipient were removed because their origin could not be assigned. Alloreactive clones required at least 2-fold expansion over unstimulated cells and minimum CFSE-low frequency of 0.002% (template counts) or 0.001% (read counts). A clone was considered mappable if detected in the sequenced pre-transplant spleen, lymph node, or MLR CFSE-low populations of the donor or recipient. Cumulative frequency of alloreactive clones was calculated as a percentage of all sequences weighted by copy number. Here the immuneACCESS table is served through TCRdb, limited to in-frame sequences with V and J called. Missing clones are a known gap in these copies; in checked studies unresolved V genes cover under half, and the rest lacks a known reason. That table gives V, J and clone size, and the DNA gave D and trimming. This sample holds some 55,000 clones; roughly nine tenths were observed only once. The biggest ten clones account for 5% to 7% of the sample.

This material consisted of PBMCs, taken 650 to 670 days after intestinal transplant. The sequence came from a human patient who received an intestinal transplant, so some T cells may come from the graft donor. The sequence joins TRBV11-3 to TRBJ2-5; the D gene is possibly TRBD1 or TRBD2, each agreeing over 5 bases. This receptor carries the CDR3 CASSYPDWGETQYF. The sequenced DNA: TGTGCCAGCAGCTACCCAGACTGGGGGGAGACCCAGTACTTC.